There are a few counts of the clone carrying this T cell receptor beta chain. Its antigen is currently unknown. The CDR3 length is 16 residues. Germline CDR1 and CDR2: MGHRA and YSYEKL. V was shortened by 1 base and J by 4 bases, with 13 bases between the two germline ends. This record comes from a study of blood T cells in healthy people across ages. With a J-beta primer mix and a sample-barcoded 5' primer, a second PCR ran about 6 to 11 cycles. TCRdb re-called the 5' RACE reads through MiXCR, storing one row per CDR3 protein. Of hundreds of thousands of distinct CDR3 sequences in the sample, 25% to 35% were seen once. General study results and limits: The CMV status of each donor remained undetermined, and this could have confounded shifts in expanded clonotypes. Researchers judged that diversity estimates from one million T cells fell short of true values.

The receptor was derived from a woman aged 80 or over in good health. The sample comprised blood. The genes are TRBV4-1 and TRBJ2-2, with D perhaps matching TRBD1 (5 bases). DNA of the CDR3: TGCGCCAGCAGCCAAGTTGGGGCAGAGGCCACCGGGGAGCTGTTTTTT. Protein sequence: CASSQVGAEATGELFF.